The 28 T cell receptor beta chains presented below share a single source sample, sequenced in a study of human CD8 memory T cell subsets. A UMI-labeled 5' RACE approach was the method that produced the TCR beta libraries. Each CDR3 protein gets one entry in TCRdb, which reprocessed the 5' RACE reads and gives no DNA. The sample data list approximately 11,000 distinct CDR3 sequences. What was sequenced was CD8+ T cells from PBMCs. The source of these receptors is a human donor in good health.

Here the CDR3 reads CASSYGGTSVYEQYF. This chain connects TRBV6-5 to TRBJ2-7; TCRdb names TRBD2, which stays unverified in the absence of DNA. Germline V gives CDR1 MNHEY, CDR2 SVGAGI. The CDR3 is 15 amino acids.

This clonotype is deemed medium-sized (0.01 to 0.1%) by its frequency. The chain combines TRBV2 with TRBJ2-2. This CDR3 spans 15 amino acids. Per germline, CDR1 SNHLY and CDR2 FYNNEI. CDR3: CASKDVGMDTGELFF.

The V gene is TRBV28, the J gene TRBJ2-7. The germline gives CDR1 MDHEN, CDR2 SYDVKM. The CDR3 totals 13 residues. CDR3 loop: CASRSASGYEQYF.

The chain has TRBV14 and TRBJ2-1; TCRdb reports TRBD1, a call that lacks DNA to check it against. This CDR3 region has 17 residues. Germline assignment: CDR1 SGHDN and CDR2 FVKESK. CDR3 sequence reads: CASSQDGMGTGFREQFF. Complete variable domain (other parts from reference TRBV14 and TRBJ2-1): EAGVTQFPSHSVIEKGQTVTLRCDPISGHDNLYWYRRVMGKEIKFLLHFVKESKQDESGMPNNRFLAERTGGTYSTLKVQPAELEDSGVYFCASSQDGMGTGFREQFFGPGTRLTVL.

The chain is built from TRBV9 and TRBJ2-1; TCRdb returns TRBD1, unconfirmable since there is no DNA. In germline, CDR1 is SGDLS, CDR2 YYNGEE. CDR3 length: 15 amino acids. The CDR3 spells CASSEGTGYYNEQFF.

The rearrangement uses TRBV7-9 and TRBJ2-7; without DNA, the TCRdb call of TRBD1 cannot be checked. The CDR3 runs to 14 residues. Germline V gives CDR1 SEHNR, CDR2 FQNEAQ (reference sequence). The CDR3 loop is CASSRTGDSYEQYF. The full variable domain, its missing parts supplied by reference TRBV7-9 and TRBJ2-7, is DTGVSQNPRHKITKRGQNVTFRCDPISEHNRLYWYRQTLGQGPEFLTYFQNEAQLEKSRLLSDRFSAERPKGSFSTLEIQRTEQGDSAMYLCASSRTGDSYEQYFGPGTRLTVT.

The chain has TRBV5-4 and TRBJ2-2; TCRdb's D call of TRBD1 is untestable without DNA. The germline V gene has CDR1 SGHNT and CDR2 YYREEE (reference sequence). The CDR3 consists of 11 residues. CDR3 sequence reads: CASSTGGELFF.

The chain employs TRBV28 and TRBJ2-3; the TCRdb call, TRBD2, lacks DNA for checking. CDR1 is MDHEN and CDR2 is SYDVKM in the germline V gene. The CDR3 spans 15 residues. CDR3 sequence: CASSPPSGMFDTQYF.

The rearrangement links TRBV6-2 or TRBV6-3 to TRBJ1-5. Germline CDR1 MNHEY, CDR2 SVGEGT. The CDR3 has 17 residues. CDR3 protein: CASSYMANPVPQQPQHF.

This chain connects TRBV7-9 to TRBJ2-1. Per germline, CDR1 SEHNR and CDR2 FQNEAQ (reference sequence). CDR3 size: 14 residues. The CDR3 region is CASSLAGAYNEQFF.

The CDR3 here is CATYAGTGDIYNEQFF. The V call is TRBV6-1, the J call TRBJ2-1; the TCRdb call, TRBD1, lacks DNA for checking. The CDR3 sequence is 16 residues long. Germline values: CDR1 MNHNS, CDR2 SASEGT.

The V call is TRBV10-3, the J call TRBJ2-1. This CDR3 is built from 12 residues. Germline CDR1 ENHRY, CDR2 SYGVKD. CDR3 loop: CAISSGSREQFF.

This chain uses TRBV28 with TRBJ2-7; the D call from TCRdb, TRBD1, cannot be confirmed without DNA. Germline V CDR1 and CDR2: MDHEN, SYDVKM. The CDR3 has 17 residues. The CDR3 region is CASSTPPRGVMAYEQYF.

The genes are TRBV11-3 and TRBJ2-7; TCRdb outputs TRBD1, but without DNA this stays unchecked. The CDR3 has 14 residues. Germline V gene lookup returns CDR1 SGHNT and CDR2 YENEEA. The CDR3 spells CASSNRVEGGEQYF.

The chain links TRBV15 to TRBJ2-2; the D call from TCRdb, TRBD1, cannot be confirmed without DNA. The CDR3 contains 14 residues. CDR1 and CDR2 from the germline V gene are LNHNV and YYDKDF (reference sequence). The CDR3 loop reads CATSTGQGAGELFF.

By frequency, this clonotype is medium-sized. The CDR3 loop reads CSVGETDYNEQFF. This chain joins TRBV29-1 and TRBJ2-1; the TCRdb call, TRBD1, lacks DNA for checking. The CDR3 has 13 residues. Germline loops: CDR1 SQVTM, CDR2 ANQGSEA.

The CDR3 protein is CASSSSMAYEQYF. The chain has TRBV11-2 and TRBJ2-7. CDR3 length equals 13 residues. CDR1 is SGHAT and CDR2 is FQNNGV in the germline V gene. Filled out from reference TRBV11-2 and TRBJ2-7, the complete variable domain reads EAGVAQSPRYKIIEKRQSVAFWCNPISGHATLYWYQQILGQGPKLLIQFQNNGVVDDSQLPKDRFSAERLKGVDSTLKIQPAKLEDSAVYLCASSSSMAYEQYFGPGTRLTVT.

V is TRBV9 and J is TRBJ2-7; the D call from TCRdb, TRBD2, cannot be confirmed without DNA. This CDR3 has 14 residues. Germline V gives CDR1 SGDLS, CDR2 YYNGEE. The CDR3 is CASSVGGGTSEQYF.

The chain couples TRBV6-5 to TRBJ2-1; lacking DNA, the TRBD2 call made by TCRdb goes unchecked. The CDR3 length is 13 residues. Germline CDR1 reads MNHEY; CDR2 reads SVGAGI. Here the CDR3 reads CASSYRAGDEQFF.

The chain's CDR3 is CASSSGTPPDNEQFF. V and J are TRBV5-1 and TRBJ2-1; TCRdb's D call, TRBD1, is unchecked because there is no DNA. Germline V gene lookup returns CDR1 SGHRS and CDR2 YFSETQ. The CDR3 is 15 amino acids.

The chain has TRBV2 and TRBJ2-1. Germline V gives CDR1 SNHLY, CDR2 FYNNEI. CDR3 length: 13 residues. CDR3 loop: CASSGVHYNEQFF.

The chain links TRBV7-9 to TRBJ1-2. CDR3 length: 12 amino acids. The germline V gene encodes CDR1 SEHNR and CDR2 FQNEAQ (reference sequence). CDR3 protein: CASLSAVGGYTF.

This chain links TRBV30 with TRBJ2-7. The length of the CDR3 is 13 residues. Per the germline V gene, CDR1 is GTSNPN and CDR2 is SVGIG (reference sequence). The CDR3 loop is CAWSVGSSYEQYF.

The chain links TRBV28 to TRBJ2-2. The CDR3 covers 15 residues. From germline, CDR1 is MDHEN and CDR2 SYDVKM. CDR3 residues: CASSLLAVNTGELFF.

The J gene is TRBJ2-5, the V gene TRBV29-1; TCRdb picks TRBD2, but there is no DNA to check that call. Germline CDR1 reads SQVTM; CDR2 reads ANQGSEA. The CDR3 extends over 16 amino acids. The CDR3 reads CSVDEDSGGRQETQYF. Complete variable domain (other parts from reference TRBV29-1 and TRBJ2-5): SAVISQKPSRDICQRGTSLTIQCQVDSQVTMMFWYRQQPGQSLTLIATANQGSEATYESGFVIDKFPISRPNLTFSTLTVSNMSPEDSSIYLCSVDEDSGGRQETQYFGPGTRLLVL.

The rearrangement uses TRBV19 and TRBJ2-7. Germline CDR1 is LNHDA and CDR2 is SQIVND (reference sequence). The CDR3 totals 14 residues. The CDR3 loop reads CASSIDWYSYEQYF.

V usage is TRBV15 and J usage is TRBJ2-1; TCRdb lists TRBD2, though no DNA is available to test this call. Germline CDR1 LNHNV, CDR2 YYDKDF (reference sequence). CDR3 length: 16 amino acids. Here the CDR3 reads CATSRDLGRSYNEQFF.

V is TRBV7-3 and J is TRBJ2-5; TCRdb returns TRBD1, unconfirmable since there is no DNA. Germline V gene data show CDR1 as SGHTA and CDR2 as FQGTGA. This CDR3 contains 13 residues. CDR3 in amino acids: CASSSGGVETQYF.